This entry lists 9 T cell receptor beta chains sequenced from one sample in a study of blood T cells in healthy people across ages. Together with a sample-barcoded 5' primer, a J-beta primer mix was included in a second PCR lasting about 7 to 11 cycles. Using its own MiXCR run on the 5' RACE reads, TCRdb lists one record per CDR3 protein. The sample comprises 1.5 million to 2 million distinct CDR3 sequences, about two fifths of which are singletons, and more than 20% rests with the top ten. Sequencing was carried out using blood. The receptor source for this set is a human donor in good health.

The gene calls are TRBV28 and TRBJ2-3; D unresolved. The ends were cut back, 6 bases at V and 10 bases at J, with 11 bases in the middle. This CDR3 region has 11 residues. Germline loops: CDR1 MDHEN, CDR2 SYDVKM. As DNA, the CDR3 is TGTGCCAGCAGCCTCCGAGGAGCGCAGTATTTT. Its protein is CASSLRGAQYF.

This chain joins TRBV4-2 and TRBJ2-1; D is uncertain. Trimming cost V 1 base and J 8 bases, with 9 bases left between them. The germline gives CDR1 LGHNA, CDR2 YNFKEQ. CDR3 length: 13 amino acids. CDR3 amino acids: CASSQVVWDEQFF. The DNA for the CDR3 is TGTGCCAGCAGCCAAGTCGTCTGGGATGAGCAGTTCTTC.

This clonotype was detected a few times. V is TRBV3-1 and J is TRBJ2-5; the match to TRBD2 covers 10 bases. This CDR3 has 19 residues. The trim removed 0 bases at V and 2 bases at J, leaving 12 bases unmatched. Germline values: CDR1 LGHDT, CDR2 YNNKEL (reference sequence). The DNA of the CDR3 is TGTGCCAGCAGCCAAGAGCGGGGGGCTAGCGGGGGACTACAAGAGACCCAGTACTTC. Its protein product is CASSQERGASGGLQETQYF.

The J gene is TRBJ2-3, the V gene TRBV3-1; 8 bases are shared with TRBD2. The V segment lost 0 bases and the J segment 2 bases; nucleotides outside the gene matches: 7. Per germline, CDR1 LGHDT and CDR2 YNNKEL (reference sequence). This CDR3 region has 17 residues. The CDR3 DNA sequence: TGTGCCAGCAGCCAAGAGTTAGCGGGATATACCACAGATACGCAGTATTTT. Amino acid sequence: CASSQELAGYTTDTQYF.

This rearrangement joins TRBV4-3 to TRBJ1-5; D not resolved. The ends were cut back, 6 bases at V and 9 bases at J, with 15 bases in the middle. This CDR3 contains 13 residues. Germline assignment: CDR1 LGHNA and CDR2 YSLEER. CDR3 in amino acids: CASSLRKDRPQHF. DNA of the CDR3: TGCGCCAGCAGTCTTAGAAAAGATCGGCCCCAGCATTTT.

The DNA of the CDR3 is TGCAGTGCTAGTCGTATAGGACAGGGAGGAAGTGGCTACACCTTC. Translated: CSASRIGQGGSGYTF. The J gene is TRBJ1-2, the V gene TRBV20-1, with TRBD1 matching over 8 bases. The germline gives CDR1 DFQATT, CDR2 SNEGSKA (reference sequence). V lost 3 bases, J lost 7 bases, and 13 bases stayed unmatched. The CDR3 contains 15 residues.

This clonotype was recorded a few times. The gene calls are TRBV7-2 and TRBJ2-7, with TRBD2 identical over 7 bases. V shed 5 bases, J shed 0 bases, and the junction held 7 bases outside the gene matches. This CDR3 is built from 15 residues. The germline CDR1 and CDR2 sequences are SGHTA and FQGNSA. CDR3 DNA sequence: TGTACCAGCAGCCAAGCGGCTAGCGGCTCCTACGAGCAGTACTTC. It is translated as CTSSQAASGSYEQYF.

This clonotype was picked up a small number of times. This chain joins TRBV10-3 and TRBJ2-5, with D perhaps matching TRBD2 (5 bases). The V and J ends lost 0 bases and 4 bases respectively, with 12 bases between them. Germline assignment: CDR1 ENHRY and CDR2 SYGVKD. The CDR3 extends over 15 amino acids. CDR3 nucleotides: TGTGCCATCAGTGAGTCGGAGGCGTATGGAGAGACCCAGTACTTC. Amino acid sequence: CAISESEAYGETQYF.

The rearrangement uses TRBV6-1 and TRBJ2-4; TRBD2 aligns across 11 bases. V lost 8 bases, J lost 0 bases, and 12 bases stayed unmatched. The CDR3 sequence is 18 residues long. Looked up from germline, CDR1 is MNHNS and CDR2 is SASEGT. CDR3 in DNA: TGTGCCAGCTCCCTTCATGCACTAGCGGGAGTAGCCAAAAACATTCAGTACTTC. Protein sequence: CASSLHALAGVAKNIQYF.